One sample yielded the 10 T cell receptor beta chains listed below, sequenced in a study of blood T cell repertoires in COVID-19. The data were produced by immunoSEQ multiplex PCR, yet TCRdb's version contains in-frame clones alone and is incomplete. Of around 400,000 clones in the sample, more than 70% are singletons; the top ten hold 2% to 2.5%. Sequenced input: peripheral blood. The receptors were sampled from a woman aged 60-75 years with COVID-19, enrolled during active disease.

This chain uses TRBV7-9 with TRBJ1-3; TRBD1 might be the D (5 bases). V lost 1 base, J lost 3 bases, and 10 bases lay in between. This CDR3 comprises 15 residues. CDR1 and CDR2 from the germline V gene are SEHNR and FQNEAQ (reference sequence). CDR3 sequence: CASSLVPQGGNTIYF. The DNA of the CDR3 is TGTGCCAGCAGCTTAGTCCCGCAGGGTGGAAACACCATATATTTT.

In regard to this clone: This specimen includes other DNA sequences encoding the same CDR3. The chain employs TRBV18 and TRBJ2-5, with D perhaps matching TRBD2 (6 bases). The germline V gene has CDR1 KGHSH and CDR2 LQKENI. With 3 bases removed from V and 5 bases from J, the gap between germline ends came to 10 bases. This CDR3 has 13 residues. The CDR3 DNA reads as TGTGCCAGCTCACCGAGTGGGGGGGAGACCCAGTACTTC. As protein: CASSPSGGETQYF. The whole variable domain, remainder taken from reference TRBV18 and TRBJ2-5, is NAGVMQNPRHLVRRRGQEARLRCSPMKGHSHVYWYRQLPEEGLKFMVYLQKENIIDESGMPKERFSAEFPKEGPSILRIQQVVRGDSAAYFCASSPSGGETQYFGPGTRLLVL.

This chain connects TRBV7-2 to TRBJ2-5; 10 bases are shared with TRBD2. CDR3 length equals 19 residues. Germline V gene data show CDR1 as SGHTA and CDR2 as FQGNSA. V gave up 2 bases and J gave up 5 bases; unmatched junction bases: 17. CDR3 DNA sequence: TGTGCCAGCAGCTTAACCCTGACAGCGGGGGGGAATGGGGCGGAGACCCAGTACTTC. It codes for CASSLTLTAGGNGAETQYF.

This chain connects TRBV10-1 to TRBJ1-2; 9 bases align to TRBD1. The ends lost 6 bases at V and 0 bases at J; junction bases unmatched: 8. This CDR3 comprises 16 residues. Germline lookup yields CDR1 WNHNN and CDR2 SYGVQD (reference sequence). The CDR3 spells CASRNTGGATNYGYTF. The CDR3 bases are TGCGCCAGCAGAAATACAGGGGGCGCGACTAACTATGGCTACACCTTC.

The chain combines TRBV7-2 with TRBJ1-1; D gene ambiguous. Trimming removed 2 bases from V and 5 bases from J, with 9 bases in between. This CDR3 spans 13 amino acids. Germline CDR1 reads SGHTA; CDR2 reads FQGNSA. Here the CDR3 reads CASSLLRETEAFF. CDR3 DNA: TGTGCCAGCAGCTTATTAAGGGAGACTGAAGCTTTCTTT.

V is TRBV7-3 and J is TRBJ2-1; TRBD1 matches at 8 bases. This CDR3 comprises 15 residues. Germline trimming cut 5 bases from V and 8 bases from J; bases unmatched to any gene: 11. Germline lookup yields CDR1 SGHTA and CDR2 FQGTGA. The CDR3 region is CASSRGQGARDEQFF. Here the CDR3 DNA reads TGTGCCAGCAGCCGAGGGCAGGGGGCCCGAGATGAGCAGTTCTTC.

The chain carries TRBV30 and TRBJ1-6, with a weak D call TRBD1 (6 bases). Germline V gene sequence: CDR1 GTSNPN, CDR2 SVGIG (reference sequence). The CDR3 contains 15 residues. Trimming shortened V by 0 bases and J by 6 bases, and 12 bases separated the two germline ends. CDR3 sequence: CAWSVLQGRNSPLHF. CDR3 DNA sequence: TGTGCCTGGAGTGTGCTACAGGGACGTAATTCACCCCTCCACTTT. Full variable domain (missing parts from reference TRBV30 and TRBJ1-6): SQTIHQWPATLVQPVGSPLSLECTVEGTSNPNLYWYRQAAGRGLQLLFYSVGIGQISSEVPQNLSASRPQDRQFILSSKKLLLSDSGFYLCAWSVLQGRNSPLHFGNGTRLTVT.

The CDR3 region has the DNA TGTGCCAGCAGATACCTACAGGGGGCTATGGGTGAAAAACTGTTTTTT. Protein: CASRYLQGAMGEKLFF. This chain links TRBV5-8 with TRBJ1-4, with 9 nucleotides matching TRBD1. Trimming removed 5 bases from V and 7 bases from J; junction bases left unmatched: 12. This CDR3 is 16 amino acids long. CDR1 and CDR2 (germline): SGHTS, YDEGEE.

The V and J genes are TRBV4-1 and TRBJ2-5; D possibly corresponds to TRBD2 (7 bases). Germline V gene data show CDR1 as MGHRA and CDR2 as YSYEKL. The CDR3 runs 16 residues. V gave up 0 bases and J gave up 7 bases, with 18 bases separating them. The CDR3 spells CASSQDDQRGGGTQYF. CDR3 in DNA: TGCGCCAGCAGCCAAGATGATCAGAGGGGGGGCGGGACCCAGTACTTC.

The rearrangement uses TRBV2 and TRBJ2-7; 8 bases are shared with TRBD1. CDR3 size: 15 residues. The V gene's germline CDR1 is SNHLY and CDR2 FYNNEI. Losses at the gene ends were 3 bases for V and 7 bases for J; bases not matched to a gene: 11. The CDR3 loop is CASSDPGRGHGEQYF. The DNA of the CDR3 is TGTGCCAGCAGTGACCCGGGCAGGGGGCACGGAGAGCAGTACTTC.